This T cell receptor beta chain was identified during a study of shared clonotypes between healthy human individuals. Clones were read by immunoSEQ multiplex PCR, and TCRdb kept only the in-frame ones, dropping some. Among about 680,000 clones, approximately 90% were seen once, and the ten largest hold 24%. Selected positively for CCR7 and CD45RO-negative, naive CD8 cells excluded terminally differentiated effector memory CD45RA+ cells. Overall study findings and caveats: Donor scarcity curtailed the genetic and exposure-history diversity represented herein. With several donors compared, roughly 5% of naive CD4 clonotypes were shared. Even with large depth, rarefaction showed that sorted-subset sequencing was incomplete.

There are 15 residues in the CDR3. V lost 1 base to trimming and J lost 0 bases, with 7 bases between them. CDR1 is MNHNS, CDR2 SASEGT, per germline. Worth noting for this clone: Its antigen is as yet unknown.

The receptor was isolated from a man younger than 45 in good health. V is TRBV6-1 and J is TRBJ1-3; the D is unclear. What was sequenced was naive CD8+ T cells sorted from blood. The CDR3 nucleotides read TGTGCCAGCAGTGAAGACCTTAACTCTGGAAACACCATATATTTT. Protein: CASSEDLNSGNTIYF.